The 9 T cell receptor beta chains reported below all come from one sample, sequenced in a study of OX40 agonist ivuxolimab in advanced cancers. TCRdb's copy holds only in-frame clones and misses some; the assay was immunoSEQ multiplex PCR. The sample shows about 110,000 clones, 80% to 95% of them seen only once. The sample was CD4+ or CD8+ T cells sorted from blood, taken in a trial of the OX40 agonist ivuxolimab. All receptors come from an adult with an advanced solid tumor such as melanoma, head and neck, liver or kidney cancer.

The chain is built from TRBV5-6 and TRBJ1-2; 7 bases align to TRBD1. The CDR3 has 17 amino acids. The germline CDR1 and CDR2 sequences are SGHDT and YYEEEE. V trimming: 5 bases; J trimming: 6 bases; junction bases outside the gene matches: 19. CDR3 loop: CASRTDRSVRGLDGYTF. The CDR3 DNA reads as TGTGCCAGCAGGACGGACAGGTCGGTTCGCGGTTTGGATGGCTACACCTTC.

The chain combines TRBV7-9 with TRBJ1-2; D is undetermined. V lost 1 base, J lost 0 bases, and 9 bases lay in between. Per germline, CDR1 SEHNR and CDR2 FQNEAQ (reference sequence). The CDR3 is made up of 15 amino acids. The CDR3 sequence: CASSLGWASNYGYTF. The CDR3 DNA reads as TGTGCCAGCAGCTTAGGCTGGGCTTCTAACTATGGCTACACCTTC.

The CDR3 sequence is CATRGEIKQPQHF. As DNA, the CDR3 is TGTGCCACCCGAGGGGAGATAAAGCAGCCCCAGCATTTT. The chain employs TRBV19 and TRBJ1-5, with TRBD1 as a possible D gene (5 bases). Trimming took 10 bases from V and 7 from J, leaving 17 bases between them. The germline V gene has CDR1 LNHDA and CDR2 SQIVND (reference sequence). The CDR3 runs 13 residues.

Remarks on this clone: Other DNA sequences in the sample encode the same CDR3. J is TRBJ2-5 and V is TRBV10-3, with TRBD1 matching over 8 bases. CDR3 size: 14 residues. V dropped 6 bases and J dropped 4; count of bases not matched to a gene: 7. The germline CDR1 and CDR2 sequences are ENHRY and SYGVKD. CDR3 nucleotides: TGTGCCATCAGAGGGACAGGAGTAGGAGAGACCCAGTACTTC. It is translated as CAIRGTGVGETQYF.

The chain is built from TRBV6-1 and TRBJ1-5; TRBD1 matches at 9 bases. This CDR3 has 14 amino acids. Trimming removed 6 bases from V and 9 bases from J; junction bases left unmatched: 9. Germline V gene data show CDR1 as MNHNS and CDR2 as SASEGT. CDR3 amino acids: CASRPTGGDGPQHF. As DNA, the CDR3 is TGTGCCAGCAGACCGACAGGGGGGGACGGGCCCCAGCATTTT.

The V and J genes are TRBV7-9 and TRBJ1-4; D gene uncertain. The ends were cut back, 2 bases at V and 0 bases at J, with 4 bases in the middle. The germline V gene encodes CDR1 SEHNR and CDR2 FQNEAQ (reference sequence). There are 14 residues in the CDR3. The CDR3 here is CASSLSATNEKLFF. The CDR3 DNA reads TGTGCCAGCAGCTTAAGTGCAACTAATGAAAAACTGTTTTTT.

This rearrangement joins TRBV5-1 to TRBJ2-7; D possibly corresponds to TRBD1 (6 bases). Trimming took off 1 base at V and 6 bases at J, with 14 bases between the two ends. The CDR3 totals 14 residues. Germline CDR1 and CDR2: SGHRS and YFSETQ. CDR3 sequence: CASSLTGLGREQYF. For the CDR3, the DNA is TGCGCCAGCAGCTTGACAGGGTTGGGGCGCGAGCAGTACTTC.

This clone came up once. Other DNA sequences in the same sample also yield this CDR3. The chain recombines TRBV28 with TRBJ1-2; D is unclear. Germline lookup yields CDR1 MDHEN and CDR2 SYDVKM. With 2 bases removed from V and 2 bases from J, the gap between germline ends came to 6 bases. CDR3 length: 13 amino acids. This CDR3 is CASSLRGNYGYTF. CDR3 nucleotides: TGTGCCAGCAGTTTAAGAGGGAACTATGGCTACACCTTC.

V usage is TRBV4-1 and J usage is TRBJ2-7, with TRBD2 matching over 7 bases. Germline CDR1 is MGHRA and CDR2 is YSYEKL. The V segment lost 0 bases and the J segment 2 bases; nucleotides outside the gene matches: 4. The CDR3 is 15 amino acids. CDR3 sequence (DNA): TGCGCCAGCAGCCAAGAGCTAGCGGTCCCCTACGAGCAGTACTTC. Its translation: CASSQELAVPYEQYF.